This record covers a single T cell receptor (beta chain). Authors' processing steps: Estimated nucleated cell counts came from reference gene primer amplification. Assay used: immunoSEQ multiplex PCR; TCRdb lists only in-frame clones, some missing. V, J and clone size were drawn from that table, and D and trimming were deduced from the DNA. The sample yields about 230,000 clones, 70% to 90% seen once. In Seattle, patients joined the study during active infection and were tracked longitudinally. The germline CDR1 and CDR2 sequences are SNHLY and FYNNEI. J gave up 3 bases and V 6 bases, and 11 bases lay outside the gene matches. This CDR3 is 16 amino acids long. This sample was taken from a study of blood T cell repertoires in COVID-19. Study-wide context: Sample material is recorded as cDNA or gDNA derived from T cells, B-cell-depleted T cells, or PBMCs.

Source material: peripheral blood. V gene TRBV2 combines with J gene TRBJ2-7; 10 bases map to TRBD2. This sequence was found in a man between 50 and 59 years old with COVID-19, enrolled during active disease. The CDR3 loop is CASRKGLAEAVYEQYF. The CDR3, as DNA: TGTGCCAGCAGGAAAGGACTAGCGGAGGCTGTCTACGAGCAGTACTTC.